A single sample gave rise to the 12 T cell receptor beta chains below, sequenced in a study of OX40 agonist ivuxolimab in advanced cancers. TCRdb's table, derived via immunoSEQ multiplex PCR, lists solely in-frame clones and lacks some. The table shows roughly 61,000 clones, with roughly 84% occurring only once. The sequences come from CD4+ or CD8+ T cells sorted from blood, collected in a trial of the OX40 agonist ivuxolimab. The origin of the receptors is an adult with an advanced solid tumor such as melanoma, head and neck, liver or kidney cancer.

This rearrangement joins TRBV28 to TRBJ2-2; D perhaps matches TRBD1 (5 bases). Trimming took off 5 bases at V and 6 bases at J, with 10 bases between the two ends. The CDR3 consists of 13 residues. The germline CDR1 and CDR2 sequences are MDHEN and SYDVKM. CDR3 protein: CASSGRVAGELFF. CDR3 nucleotide sequence: TGTGCCAGCAGTGGCAGGGTAGCCGGGGAGCTGTTTTTT.

This chain links TRBV9 with TRBJ2-1, with D possibly called TRBD1 or TRBD2 (5 bases each). The ends were cut back, 4 bases at V and 5 bases at J, with 19 bases in the middle. CDR1 and CDR2 from the germline V gene are SGDLS and YYNGEE. The CDR3 has 16 residues. The CDR3 DNA reads as TGTGCCAGCAGCCCTCGCCCAGAGGGGAGAAACAATGAGCAGTTCTTC. It specifies CASSPRPEGRNNEQFF.

Written as DNA, the CDR3 is TGTGCCAGCAGCCGGGGACTAGCGGATAACTATGAGCAGTTCTTC. Protein sequence: CASSRGLADNYEQFF. The chain links TRBV7-2 to TRBJ2-1; the match to TRBD2 covers 11 bases. The CDR3 loop spans 15 amino acids. The V segment lost 5 bases and the J segment 8 bases; nucleotides outside the gene matches: 8. Germline V gives CDR1 SGHTA, CDR2 FQGNSA.

This rearrangement joins TRBV5-1 to TRBJ2-7; no reliable D call. The CDR3 covers 14 residues. Looked up from germline, CDR1 is SGHRS and CDR2 is YFSETQ. Deletions cut 0 bases from V and 2 bases from J, with 9 bases between. CDR3 amino acids: CASSLGVRAYEQYF. The CDR3 nucleotides are TGCGCCAGCAGCTTGGGGGTACGGGCCTACGAGCAGTACTTC.

The chain carries TRBV2 and TRBJ1-6; possibly TRBD1 for D (6 bases). The length of the CDR3 is 13 residues. Trimming took 7 bases from V and 7 from J, leaving 11 bases between them. From germline, CDR1 is SNHLY and CDR2 FYNNEI. In DNA form, the CDR3 reads TGTGCCAGCAAGGGGGATTGGAATTCACCCCTCCACTTT. Amino acids: CASKGDWNSPLHF.

The rearrangement links TRBV12-2 to TRBJ2-2; the table's D gene call, TRBD2, was not cross checked with the DNA. TRBV12-2 is given as a pseudogene. The CDR3 loop spans 18 amino acids. CDR3 DNA: TGTGCAAGTCGCTTAGCGCTAACTAGCGGGAGCGACACCGGGGAGCTGTTTTTT. As protein: CASRLALTSGSDTGELFF.

The chain recombines TRBV6-5 with TRBJ2-7; maybe TRBD1 (5 bases). Germline-derived CDR1 and CDR2 are MNHEY and SVGAGI. The CDR3 loop spans 14 amino acids. Trimming pared 2 bases from V and 5 bases from J, leaving 13 bases between. The CDR3 reads CASSYLQGSNEQYF. DNA for the CDR3: TGTGCCAGCAGTTACCTGCAGGGAAGTAACGAGCAGTACTTC.

A few counts support this clone. The chain joins TRBV6-5 to TRBJ2-7, with TRBD2 as a possible D gene (6 bases). The CDR3 is 15 amino acids. Germline CDR1 and CDR2: MNHEY and SVGAGI. The V gene lost 5 bases and the J gene lost 0 bases, with 14 bases spanning the gap. CDR3 region: CASSPSLAHSYEQYF. CDR3 sequence (DNA): TGTGCCAGCAGTCCGAGCCTAGCGCACTCCTACGAGCAGTACTTC.

This clone occurred a few times. This rearrangement joins TRBV18 to TRBJ1-2; TRBD1 matches 8 bases. The trim removed 3 bases at V and 4 bases at J, leaving 4 bases unmatched. Germline V lookup: CDR1 KGHSH, CDR2 LQKENI. This CDR3 is built from 14 residues. In DNA form, the CDR3 reads TGTGCCAGCTCACCGGGACAGGCTAGCTATGGCTACACCTTC. It is translated as CASSPGQASYGYTF.

The V gene is TRBV27, the J gene TRBJ2-1, with D perhaps TRBD1 or TRBD2 (5 bases each). The germline V gene encodes CDR1 MNHEY and CDR2 SMNVEV (reference sequence). Trimming took off 6 bases at V and 0 bases at J, with 12 bases between the two ends. This CDR3 is 15 amino acids long. DNA for the CDR3: TGTGCCAGCAGAAGTGGGGGAAACTCCTACAATGAGCAGTTCTTC. This gives the protein CASRSGGNSYNEQFF.

V gene TRBV25-1 combines with J gene TRBJ2-1; D not certain. Germline assignment: CDR1 MGHDK and CDR2 SYGVNS. The germline V and J ends were trimmed by 4 bases and 7 bases, with 11 bases remaining between them. The CDR3 sequence is 13 residues long. CDR3 bases: TGTGCCAGCAGTGTAATGGGTGGGAATGAGCAGTTCTTC. Protein product: CASSVMGGNEQFF.

The gene calls are TRBV5-4 and TRBJ1-5, with 11 bases identical to TRBD1. CDR1 SGHNT and CDR2 YYREEE come from the germline V gene (reference sequence). V shed 4 bases, J shed 6 bases, and the junction held 6 bases outside the gene matches. The CDR3 has 15 residues. The CDR3 DNA follows: TGTGCCAGCAGCGGGGGACAGGGGGGTCCTCAGCCCCAGCATTTT. Protein product: CASSGGQGGPQPQHF.